These 19 T cell receptor beta chains were all obtained from the same sample, sequenced in a study of patients and donors after allogeneic stem cell transplantation. A single record per CDR3 protein comes from TCRdb applying MiXCR to the RT-PCR reads. The profile covers about 230,000 distinct CDR3 sequences, with 13% to 15% appearing a single time and roughly 10% taken by the ten largest. The sequenced material came from blood, either unsorted or a sorted T cell fraction (not recorded which). The receptors were sampled from a human donor who was either an allogeneic HSCT recipient or a stem cell or donor lymphocyte infusion donor (not recorded which). It is not recorded whose cells these are; they may come from a transplant donor.

The rearrangement uses TRBV19 and TRBJ1-1; 9 nucleotides line up with TRBD1. V lost 7 bases to trimming and J lost 0 bases; unmatched junction nucleotides: 12. CDR3 length: 17 amino acids. Germline V gives CDR1 LNHDA, CDR2 SQIVND (reference sequence). The CDR3 loop reads CASNTGTGRSMNTEAFF. DNA for the CDR3: TGTGCCAGTAACACGGGGACAGGGAGATCCATGAACACTGAAGCTTTCTTT.

The rearrangement joins TRBV6-2 or TRBV6-3 to TRBJ1-6; TRBD1 might be the D (6 bases). The length of the CDR3 is 20 residues. V lost 0 bases, J lost 10 bases, and 28 bases lay in between. The germline V gene has CDR1 MNHEY and CDR2 SVGEGT. The CDR3, as DNA: TGTGCCAGCAGTTACTCCTCTCGACAGGAGCAAGGATCAAGGGGATCACCCCTCCACTTT. Translating gives CASSYSSRQEQGSRGSPLHF.

This clonotype has a count of ten or more. The CDR3 sequence is CASLDLASTDTQYF. The CDR3 region has the DNA TGTGCCAGCCTGGATCTAGCCAGCACAGATACGCAGTATTTT. The chain uses TRBV27 and TRBJ2-3; tentatively, D is TRBD2 (5 bases). CDR1 and CDR2 (germline): MNHEY, SMNVEV (reference sequence). Trimming shortened V by 8 bases and J by 0 bases, and 12 bases separated the two germline ends. The CDR3 is made up of 14 amino acids.

The chain couples TRBV24-1 to TRBJ1-2; D is uncertain. The CDR3 extends over 14 amino acids. The germline CDR1 and CDR2 sequences are KGHDR and SFDVKD. The V and J ends lost 2 bases and 7 bases respectively, with 13 bases between them. The CDR3: CATSDSGPWGGYTF. Written as DNA, the CDR3 is TGTGCCACCAGTGATTCCGGGCCTTGGGGTGGCTACACCTTC.

This clonotype has more than one count but fewer than ten. The chain joins TRBV12-3 or TRBV12-4 to TRBJ1-1; D gene uncertain. CDR3 length: 13 amino acids. The V gene lost 6 bases and the J gene lost 0 bases, with 8 bases spanning the gap. The CDR3 protein is CASSPMMNTEAFF. CDR3 nucleotide sequence: TGTGCCAGCAGCCCCATGATGAACACTGAAGCTTTCTTT.

This chain joins TRBV3-1 and TRBJ2-3; D tentatively fits TRBD1 or TRBD2 (5 bases each). The germline V gene has CDR1 LGHDT and CDR2 YNNKEL (reference sequence). The CDR3 sequence is 15 residues long. V lost 9 bases, J lost 3 bases, and 19 bases lay in between. CDR3 region: CASGIRDRATDTQYF. The CDR3 nucleotides are TGTGCCAGTGGGATCCGGGACCGCGCGACAGATACGCAGTATTTT.

This clonotype was picked up many times. The V and J genes are TRBV12-3 or TRBV12-4 and TRBJ1-5; D is perhaps TRBD1 (5 bases). There are 15 residues in the CDR3. The V and J ends lost 6 bases and 4 bases respectively, with 16 bases between them. The CDR3: CASRQGGSPNQPQHF. CDR3 coding DNA: TGTGCCAGCAGGCAGGGAGGGTCCCCTAATCAGCCCCAGCATTTT.

This clonotype was seen a handful of times. V gene TRBV24-1 combines with J gene TRBJ1-4; D is unresolved. The CDR3 extends over 12 amino acids. The V gene lost 4 bases and the J gene lost 8 bases, with 7 bases spanning the gap. CDR1 is KGHDR and CDR2 is SFDVKD in the germline V gene. The CDR3 DNA reads as TGTGCCACCAGTGAACCGACCGAAAAACTGTTTTTT. This sequence encodes CATSEPTEKLFF.

This clonotype has only a few counts. The chain carries TRBV20-1 and TRBJ2-7; no definite D call. The CDR3 loop spans 10 amino acids. V lost 5 bases and J lost 3, with 5 bases in between. The germline gives CDR1 DFQATT, CDR2 SNEGSKA (reference sequence). CDR3 in amino acids: CSAGNYEQYF. Written as DNA, the CDR3 is TGCAGTGCTGGAAACTACGAGCAGTACTTC.

This chain connects TRBV7-6 to TRBJ2-5; D is unresolved. V was cut by 3 bases and J by 1 base, with 9 bases left in between. This CDR3 comprises 14 residues. The germline CDR1 and CDR2 sequences are SGHVS and FNYEAQ. The CDR3 sequence is CASSFLDGQETQYF. In DNA form, the CDR3 reads TGTGCCAGCAGCTTCTTGGACGGCCAAGAGACCCAGTACTTC. Looking up the rest from reference TRBV7-6 and TRBJ2-5 gives the full variable domain: GAGVSQSPRYKVTKRGQDVALRCDPISGHVSLYWYRQALGQGPEFLTYFNYEAQQDKSGLPNDRFSAERPEGSISTLTIQRTEQRDSAMYRCASSFLDGQETQYFGPGTRLLVL.

This clonotype was counted between two and nine times. The rearrangement uses TRBV5-1 and TRBJ1-1; TRBD1 agrees at 10 bases. V was pared by 0 bases and J by 1 base, with 6 bases of the junction left unmatched. The length of the CDR3 is 17 residues. CDR1 and CDR2 from the germline V gene are SGHRS and YFSETQ. The CDR3 DNA sequence: TGCGCCAGCAGCTTGGAGACAGGGGGCGTAGGGAACACTGAAGCTTTCTTT. Protein: CASSLETGGVGNTEAFF.

In this sample, this clonotype turned up a few times. The chain combines TRBV4-1 with TRBJ2-2; 8 nucleotides align to TRBD1. Unmatched junction bases numbered 10, after V lost 4 bases and J lost 6 bases. Germline loops: CDR1 MGHRA, CDR2 YSYEKL. This CDR3 has 16 residues. CDR3 region: CASSRSPGGGAGELFF. As DNA, the CDR3 is TGCGCCAGCAGCCGGTCCCCAGGGGGCGGCGCCGGGGAGCTGTTTTTT.

This clonotype was picked up a small number of times. This chain links TRBV4-2 with TRBJ1-1, with D maybe TRBD1 (6 bases). Germline assignment: CDR1 LGHNA and CDR2 YNFKEQ. The CDR3 sequence is 15 residues long. V was pared by 1 base and J by 0 bases, with 9 bases between. CDR3 DNA sequence: TGTGCCAGCAGCCAAGCGGCAGGGGTGAACACTGAAGCTTTCTTT. Its translation: CASSQAAGVNTEAFF.

In this sample, this clonotype turned up a few times. This chain connects TRBV9 to TRBJ2-6; D is uncertain. The CDR3 contains 15 residues. Germline-derived CDR1 and CDR2 are SGDLS and YYNGEE. Trimming left V 1 base short and J 1 base short, with 6 bases between. CDR3 loop: CASSVPASGANVLTF. CDR3 DNA: TGTGCCAGCAGCGTACCGGCATCTGGGGCCAACGTCCTGACTTTC.

This clonotype came up a few times. The chain uses TRBV6-1 and TRBJ2-2; D may be TRBD2 (5 bases). Germline V lookup: CDR1 MNHNS, CDR2 SASEGT. The V and J ends lost 6 bases and 1 base respectively, with 15 bases between them. CDR3 length equals 16 residues. CDR3 residues: CASSVTVEGNTGELFF. The CDR3 DNA reads TGTGCCAGCAGCGTTACGGTAGAGGGGAACACCGGGGAGCTGTTTTTT.

This clonotype was seen a single time. The chain couples TRBV7-9 to TRBJ2-3; D ambiguous. Germline V CDR1 and CDR2: SEHNR, FQNEAQ (reference sequence). CDR3 length: 13 residues. Trimming cost V 0 bases and J 6 bases, with 7 bases left between them. The CDR3 sequence is CASSLAEWDTQYF. CDR3 sequence (DNA): TGTGCCAGCAGCTTAGCGGAGTGGGATACGCAGTATTTT.

The table lists this clonotype with a few counts. The chain couples TRBV19 to TRBJ1-2; TRBD1 might be the D (6 bases). The CDR3 sequence is 14 residues long. Trimming removed 4 bases at V and 1 base at J, with 10 bases between. Looked up from germline, CDR1 is LNHDA and CDR2 is SQIVND (reference sequence). For the CDR3, the DNA is TGTGCCAGTAGTACCGGGGGGCTTAACTATGGCTACACCTTC. It yields the protein CASSTGGLNYGYTF.

This clonotype has just a few counts. This sequence joins TRBV3-1 and TRBJ2-7, with 7 bases fitting TRBD1. V was clipped by 3 bases and J by 9 bases; unmatched bases: 8. The CDR3 extends over 13 amino acids. Germline-derived CDR1 and CDR2 are LGHDT and YNNKEL (reference sequence). Here the CDR3 reads CASSQDIGQAQYF. The CDR3, as DNA: TGTGCCAGCAGCCAGGATATCGGACAGGCGCAGTACTTC.

This clonotype has just a few counts. The rearrangement links TRBV7-9 to TRBJ2-1, with D perhaps matching TRBD1 (6 bases). Germline loops: CDR1 SEHNR, CDR2 FQNEAQ (reference sequence). This CDR3 is 16 amino acids long. V was trimmed by 2 bases and J by 0 bases, leaving 11 bases between them. The CDR3 region has the DNA TGTGCCAGCAGCTTACAGGCAGGGGCCTCCTACAATGAGCAGTTCTTC. This codes for CASSLQAGASYNEQFF.